These 15 T cell receptor beta chains were all obtained from the same sample, sequenced in a study of T cell responses to AZD1222 COVID-19 vaccine. Clones were sequenced by immunoSEQ multiplex PCR, and TCRdb holds only the in-frame ones, with some missing. The sample includes about 130,000 clones, about 87% of them seen just once. Sequencing was performed on peripheral blood, taken on day 0 of AZD1222 vaccination. The source of these receptors is an adult in good health.

The genes are TRBV6-2 or TRBV6-3 and TRBJ2-7; 7 bases agree with TRBD2. V gave up 1 base and J gave up 5 bases; unmatched junction bases: 11. The length of the CDR3 is 16 residues. The germline CDR1 and CDR2 sequences are MNHEY and SVGEGT. The CDR3 DNA follows: TGTGCCAGCAGTTACTGGGCTAGCGGATTGGAAAACGAGCAGTACTTC. Encoded protein: CASSYWASGLENEQYF.

About this clone: Within the sample, other DNA sequences also encode this same CDR3. The chain combines TRBV14 with TRBJ1-2; 7 nucleotides line up with TRBD1. Trimming took 3 bases from V and 4 from J; bases not matched to a gene: 2. This CDR3 is 13 amino acids long. Germline V gene lookup returns CDR1 SGHDN and CDR2 FVKESK. CDR3 in DNA: TGTGCCAGCAGCCAGGGACAGTCCTATGGCTACACCTTC. It codes for CASSQGQSYGYTF.

The chain links TRBV2 to TRBJ1-1; no clear D. This CDR3 has 13 amino acids. V was cut by 0 bases and J by 4 bases, with 6 bases left in between. In germline, CDR1 is SNHLY, CDR2 FYNNEI. CDR3 sequence reads: CASSEARGTEAFF. The DNA of the CDR3 is TGTGCCAGCAGTGAAGCGCGTGGCACTGAAGCTTTCTTT.

This sequence joins TRBV19 and TRBJ1-4; 7 bases map to TRBD1. This CDR3 spans 15 amino acids. The germline V gene has CDR1 LNHDA and CDR2 SQIVND (reference sequence). The V and J ends lost 7 bases and 5 bases, in that order; junction bases with no gene match: 10. CDR3 DNA sequence: TGTGCCAGTACCGCTTCGGACAGGATAAATGAAAAACTGTTTTTT. This gives the protein CASTASDRINEKLFF.

The chain carries TRBV10-3 and TRBJ2-3; 9 nucleotides line up with TRBD1. The J segment lost 5 bases and the V segment lost 3 bases, leaving 6 bases of the junction unmatched. The CDR3 sequence is 15 residues long. CDR1 ENHRY and CDR2 SYGVKD come from the germline V gene. CDR3 DNA: TGTGCCATCAGTGATTCGGGACAGGGAGGAGATACGCAGTATTTT. Translated: CAISDSGQGGDTQYF.

The V call is TRBV10-3, the J call TRBJ2-3, with D maybe TRBD2 (7 bases). With 3 bases removed from V and 0 bases from J, the gap between germline ends came to 10 bases. CDR3 length: 15 amino acids. CDR1 is ENHRY and CDR2 is SYGVKD in the germline V gene. CDR3 DNA sequence: TGTGCCATCAGTGAAGGGGGGGGAAGCACAGATACGCAGTATTTT. Translating gives CAISEGGGSTDTQYF.

This chain connects TRBV2 to TRBJ1-2; D is unclear. Germline V gene lookup returns CDR1 SNHLY and CDR2 FYNNEI. Trimming removed 4 bases from V and 7 bases from J, with 13 bases in between. The CDR3 sequence is 13 residues long. The CDR3 is CASSGAATRGYTF. The CDR3 DNA reads TGTGCCAGCAGTGGGGCCGCTACTCGTGGCTACACCTTC.

The genes are TRBV10-3 and TRBJ2-1; 7 bases are shared with TRBD1. The CDR3 contains 15 residues. CDR1 and CDR2 (germline): ENHRY, SYGVKD. CDR3 residues: CATLPDRFTYNEQFF. Written as DNA, the CDR3 is TGTGCAACTTTGCCGGACAGGTTTACCTACAATGAGCAGTTCTTC.

The genes are TRBV5-1 and TRBJ1-6; maybe TRBD1 (6 bases). The CDR3 runs 15 residues. CDR1 is SGHRS, CDR2 YFSETQ, per germline. The V gene lost 1 base and the J gene lost 10 bases, with 15 bases spanning the gap. The CDR3 region has the DNA TGCGCCAGCAGCTTGAGTCCGGGGGCGCAGTCACCCCTCCACTTT. This encodes CASSLSPGAQSPLHF.

The chain is built from TRBV6-2 or TRBV6-3 and TRBJ2-3; TRBD2 agrees at 10 bases. The CDR3 extends over 16 amino acids. V dropped 5 bases and J dropped 1; count of bases not matched to a gene: 6. The germline gives CDR1 MNHEY, CDR2 SVGEGT. CDR3: CASSTWTSGRTDTQYF. The DNA of the CDR3 is TGTGCCAGCAGTACGTGGACTAGCGGACGCACAGATACGCAGTATTTT.

The CDR3 reads CASSFRTQGETGELFF. In DNA, the CDR3 is TGTGCCAGCAGCTTCCGTACCCAGGGGGAAACCGGGGAGCTGTTTTTT. The chain uses TRBV5-4 and TRBJ2-2, with 7 bases identical to TRBD1. The CDR3 spans 16 residues. Germline loops: CDR1 SGHNT, CDR2 YYREEE (reference sequence). With 2 bases clipped from V and 5 bases from J, the junction kept 9 bases outside the gene matches.

The rearrangement uses TRBV5-5 and TRBJ1-2, with D hard to call. Germline V gene lookup returns CDR1 SGHKS and CDR2 YYEKEE (reference sequence). The length of the CDR3 is 15 residues. Trimming cost V 0 bases and J 6 bases, with 15 bases left between them. CDR3 sequence: CASSLVIAAGNGYTF. CDR3 bases: TGTGCCAGCAGCTTGGTAATAGCGGCAGGCAATGGCTACACCTTC.

V is TRBV7-2 and J is TRBJ2-5, with D possibly called TRBD1 or TRBD2 (5 bases each). This CDR3 comprises 16 residues. The germline V gene has CDR1 SGHTA and CDR2 FQGNSA. V was cut by 7 bases and J by 7 bases, with 25 bases left in between. The CDR3, as DNA: TGTGCCAGCACCTCTAAGGGGCACGGACTTGTAGGGACCCAGTACTTC. Protein: CASTSKGHGLVGTQYF. The entire variable domain, with the rest obtained from reference TRBV7-2 and TRBJ2-5, is as follows: GAGVSQSPSNKVTEKGKDVELRCDPISGHTALYWYRQSLGQGLEFLIYFQGNSAPDKSGLPSDRFSAERTGGSVSTLTIQRTQQEDSAVYLCASTSKGHGLVGTQYFGPGTRLLVL.

The chain employs TRBV15 and TRBJ2-7, with 11 bases aligning to TRBD1. The V segment lost 5 bases and the J segment 12 bases; nucleotides outside the gene matches: 9. CDR1 is LNHNV, CDR2 YYDKDF, per germline (reference sequence). This CDR3 is built from 13 residues. CDR3 bases: TGTGCCACCAGCGAACGGACAGGGGGCATCCCGTACTTC. It encodes CATSERTGGIPYF.

The chain uses TRBV7-9 and TRBJ2-7, with D unclear. Trimming shortened V by 5 bases and J by 0 bases, and 11 bases separated the two germline ends. This CDR3 region has 14 residues. The germline CDR1 and CDR2 sequences are SEHNR and FQNEAQ (reference sequence). CDR3: CASSKDPGSYEQYF. The CDR3 DNA follows: TGTGCCAGCAGCAAAGACCCGGGCTCCTACGAGCAGTACTTC. The full variable domain, completed using reference TRBV7-9 and TRBJ2-7, is DTGVSQNPRHKITKRGQNVTFRCDPISEHNRLYWYRQTLGQGPEFLTYFQNEAQLEKSRLLSDRFSAERPKGSFSTLEIQRTEQGDSAMYLCASSKDPGSYEQYFGPGTRLTVT.